This paragraph covers one T cell receptor beta chain sequence. The sample is drawn from a study of beta chain features in type 1 diabetes. TCRB transcripts that were expressed got sequenced, as all of the isolated RNA had been reverse transcribed. Sequenced by immunoSEQ multiplex PCR; TCRdb stores in-frame clones only, minus some. The sample lists 300,000 or so clones; 6.5% to 10% were seen once. Sorting produced populations that all topped 98% purity. Germline-derived CDR1 and CDR2 are WSHSY and SAAADI. The CDR3 length is 10 residues. Trimming removed 6 bases from V and 5 bases from J, with 3 bases in between.

Input material: central memory CD4+ T cells from blood. The sequence was obtained from a woman between 18 and 29 years old in good health. The J gene is TRBJ2-3, the V gene TRBV10-2; unclear D gene. CDR3 DNA sequence: TGCGCCAGCAGGGGAGATACGCAGTATTTT. Encoded protein: CASRGDTQYF.